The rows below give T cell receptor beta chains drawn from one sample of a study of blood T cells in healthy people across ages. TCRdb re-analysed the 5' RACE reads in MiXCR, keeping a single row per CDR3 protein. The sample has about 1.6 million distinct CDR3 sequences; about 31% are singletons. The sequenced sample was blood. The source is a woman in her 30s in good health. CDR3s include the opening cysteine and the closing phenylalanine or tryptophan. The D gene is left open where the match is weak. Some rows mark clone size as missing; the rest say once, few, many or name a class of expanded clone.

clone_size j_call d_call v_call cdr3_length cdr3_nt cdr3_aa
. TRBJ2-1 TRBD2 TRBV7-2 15 TGTGCCAGCAGCCCGCGGGGGGGCCTGGGGAATGAGCAGTTCTTC CASSPRGGLGNEQFF
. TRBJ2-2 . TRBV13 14 TGTGCCAGCAGCTTTTATTTACCTGCCAGGGAGCTGTTTTTT CASSFYLPARELFF
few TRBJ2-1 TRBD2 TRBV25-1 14 TGTGCCACGACGGGCCGGGAGGCTTACAATGAGCAGTTCTTC CATTGREAYNEQFF
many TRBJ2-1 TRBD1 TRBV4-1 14 TGCGCCAGCAGCCCGACAGGGGGCTACAATGAGCAGTTCTTC CASSPTGGYNEQFF
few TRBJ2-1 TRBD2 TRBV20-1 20 TGCAGTGCTAGGGAAAATGTGGCTAGCGGGATTGGGAAGTCCTACAATGAGCAGTTCTTC CSARENVASGIGKSYNEQFF
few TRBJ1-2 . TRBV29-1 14 TGCAGCGTTGAAGATCATCTGGTATGGTATGGCTACACCTTC CSVEDHLVWYGYTF
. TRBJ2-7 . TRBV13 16 TGTGCCAGCAACTTTGGGCCCCCTAAGGGGCGATACGAGCAGTACTTC CASNFGPPKGRYEQYF
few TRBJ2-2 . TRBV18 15 TGTGCCAGCTCACCCCGAGAGGCGGACACCGGGGAGCTGTTTTTT CASSPREADTGELFF
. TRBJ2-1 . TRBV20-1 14 TGCAGTGCTAGACCCTCTAGGGGTCACAATGAGCAGTTCTTC CSARPSRGHNEQFF
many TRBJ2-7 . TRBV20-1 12 TGCAGTGCTACAGACAGGACCTACGAGCAGTACTTC CSATDRTYEQYF
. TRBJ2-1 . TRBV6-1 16 TGTGCCATCCCAGACGCCACCCAAAGCTCCTACAATGAGCAGTTCTTC CAIPDATQSSYNEQFF
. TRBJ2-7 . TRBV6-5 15 TGTGCCAGCAGTTACTCAGCGGGCCCGACCCACGAGCAGTACTTC CASSYSAGPTHEQYF
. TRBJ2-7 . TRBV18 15 TGTGCCAGCTCACCACCGAGTGTAAGCTCCTACGGGCAGTACTTC CASSPPSVSSYGQYF
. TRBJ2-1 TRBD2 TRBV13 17 TGTGCCAGCAGCTCCATAAACAGCGGGGGGGCCTACAATGAGCAGTTCTTC CASSSINSGGAYNEQFF
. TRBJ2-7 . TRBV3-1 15 TGTGCCAGCAGCCAAGGGCAGGGAGTCTGGAACGAGCAGTACTTC CASSQGQGVWNEQYF
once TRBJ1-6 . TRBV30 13 TGTGCCTGGAAGGGGGACACCTATTCACCCCTCCACTTT CAWKGDTYSPLHF
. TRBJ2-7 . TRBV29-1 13 TGCAGCGTTCCCGGGTCCGCCGACTACGAGCAGTACTTC CSVPGSADYEQYF
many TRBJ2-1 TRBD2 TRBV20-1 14 TGCAGTGCCGCCACTAGCGGGGACTACAATGAGCAGTTCTTC CSAATSGDYNEQFF
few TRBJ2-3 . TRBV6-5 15 TGTGCCAGCAGTTCCGGGACCGGTCACACAGATACGCAGTATTTT CASSSGTGHTDTQYF
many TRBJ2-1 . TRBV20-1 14 TGCAGTGCGGGTCGGGGCCCGTCCTACAATGAGCAGTTCTTC CSAGRGPSYNEQFF
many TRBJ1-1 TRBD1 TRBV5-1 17 TGCGCCAGCACCCCGGGACAGGGGGCTAAAATGAACACTGAAGCTTTCTTT CASTPGQGAKMNTEAFF
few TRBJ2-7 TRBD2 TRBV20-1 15 TGCAGTGCTACCTCCAGACTAGCGGGAGGGCGGGAGCAGTACTTC CSATSRLAGGREQYF
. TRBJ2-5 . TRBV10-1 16 TGCGCCAGCTCCCCCTACGAGACCGACATACGGGAGACCCAGTACTTC CASSPYETDIRETQYF
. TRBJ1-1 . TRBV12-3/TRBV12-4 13 TGTGCCAGCAGTTTAGTTCTGGGCGCTGAAGCTTTCTTT CASSLVLGAEAFF
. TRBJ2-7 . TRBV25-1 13 TGTGCCAGCACAACAGAGTTCTCCTACGAGCAGTACTTC CASTTEFSYEQYF
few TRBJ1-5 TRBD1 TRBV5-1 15 TGCGCCAGCAGCGCCTCGGGACAGTCCAATCAGCCCCAGCATTTT CASSASGQSNQPQHF
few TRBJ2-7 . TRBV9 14 TGTGCCAGCAGCCTTTATAGCGGGACAGACGAGCAGTACTTC CASSLYSGTDEQYF
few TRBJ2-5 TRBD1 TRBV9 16 TGTGCCAGCAGCGTAGGTGCAGGGGGTTACGGAGAGACCCAGTACTTC CASSVGAGGYGETQYF
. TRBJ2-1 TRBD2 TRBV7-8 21 TGTGCCAGCAGCTTAGTTCCGGGACTAGCGGGAGATGGGGGCTCCTACAATGAGCAGTTCTTC CASSLVPGLAGDGGSYNEQFF
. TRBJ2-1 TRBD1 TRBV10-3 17 TGTGCCATCAGTGGGGTTCGAGGCGGGACAGGCCACAATGAGCAGTTCTTC CAISGVRGGTGHNEQFF
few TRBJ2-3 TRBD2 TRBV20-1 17 TGCAGTGCTAGGCGGACTAGCGGGAGCGCTAGCCCAGATACGCAGTATTTT CSARRTSGSASPDTQYF
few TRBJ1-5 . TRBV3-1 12 TGTGCCAGCAGCCAAGGAGGCCTTCCCCAGCATTTT CASSQGGLPQHF
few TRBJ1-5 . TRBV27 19 TGTGCCAGCAGTCAACTAACATCCGGGCTCCACCTTGGCAATCAGCCCCAGCATTTT CASSQLTSGLHLGNQPQHF
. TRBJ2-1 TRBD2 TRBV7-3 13 TGTGCCAGCAGCGTGACCGGGAGGGGGGAGCAGTTCTTC CASSVTGRGEQFF
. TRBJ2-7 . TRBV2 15 TGTGCCAGCAGTGATTTCAGCGGTTTACCCTACGAGCAGTACTTC CASSDFSGLPYEQYF
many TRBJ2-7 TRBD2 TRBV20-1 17 TGCAGTGCCGAGGACGGGAGCGGGGGGGGACAAACCTACGAGCAGTACTTC CSAEDGSGGGQTYEQYF
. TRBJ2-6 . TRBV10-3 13 TGTGCCATCAGTGGGACTGGGGCCAACGTCCTGACTTTC CAISGTGANVLTF
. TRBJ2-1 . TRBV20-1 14 TGCAGTTCCCGAGGGGGGCCCTCCTACAATGAGCAGTTCTTC CSSRGGPSYNEQFF
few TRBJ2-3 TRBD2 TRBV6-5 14 TGTGCCAGCAGACCACTAGCGGTCACAGATACGCAGTATTTT CASRPLAVTDTQYF
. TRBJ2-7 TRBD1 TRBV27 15 TGTGCCAGCAGTTCCCGGACAGGGGAGGCTTACGAGCAGTACTTC CASSSRTGEAYEQYF
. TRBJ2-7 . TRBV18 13 TGTGCCAGCTCCTACCACCCCACCTACGAGCAGTACTTC CASSYHPTYEQYF
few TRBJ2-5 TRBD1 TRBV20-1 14 TGCAGTGCCCTGAAGGGACAGGGCCAAGAGACCCAGTACTTC CSALKGQGQETQYF
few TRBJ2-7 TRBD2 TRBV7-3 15 TGTGCCAGCAGCTTATCCGGCGGGAGGGCCGACGAGCAGTACTTC CASSLSGGRADEQYF
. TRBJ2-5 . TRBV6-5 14 TGTGCCAGCAGTTACTCTAGCGTCCCCGAGACCCAGTACTTC CASSYSSVPETQYF
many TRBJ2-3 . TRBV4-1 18 TGCGCCAGCAGCCAAGAGGTGACGACTTCGAAAGACACAGATACGCAGTATTTT CASSQEVTTSKDTDTQYF
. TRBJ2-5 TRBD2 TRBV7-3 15 TGTGCCAGCAGCGGCGGGACTAGCAGGGGGGAGACCCAGTACTTC CASSGGTSRGETQYF
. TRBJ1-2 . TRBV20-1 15 TGCAGTGCTAGTACCGGGCAGGTGATGGGCTATGGCTACACCTTC CSASTGQVMGYGYTF
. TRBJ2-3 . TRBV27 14 TGTGCCAGCAGTCTCTCCTACGGCAGAGATACGCAGTATTTT CASSLSYGRDTQYF
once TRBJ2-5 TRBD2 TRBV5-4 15 TGTGCCAGCAGTTCCTTAGCGGGAGTGCAAGAGACCCAGTACTTC CASSSLAGVQETQYF
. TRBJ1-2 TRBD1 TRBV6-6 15 TGTGGCAGCAGTCCTTCCGGACAGGCCAACTATGGCTACACCTTC CGSSPSGQANYGYTF
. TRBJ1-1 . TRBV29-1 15 TGCAGCGTATCGGGGCAGGGGCCTCCGAACACTGAAGCTTTCTTT CSVSGQGPPNTEAFF
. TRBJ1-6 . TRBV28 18 TGTGCCAGCAGTTTATTCGAATACTTAAGCTCCTATAATTCACCCCTCCACTTT CASSLFEYLSSYNSPLHF
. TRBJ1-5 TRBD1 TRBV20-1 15 TGCAGTGCTAGAGATAGGGACAGGGGGGATCAGCCCCAGCATTTT CSARDRDRGDQPQHF
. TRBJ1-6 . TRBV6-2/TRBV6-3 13 TGTGCCAGCAGGACCGACGGCCTCTCTCCCCTCCACTTT CASRTDGLSPLHF
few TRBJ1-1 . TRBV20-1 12 TGCAGTGCTAGACAGGGCAACGCTGAAGCTTTCTTT CSARQGNAEAFF
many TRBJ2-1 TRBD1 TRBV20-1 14 TGCAGTGCTAGAGCCGGGACAGGGTGGAATGAGCAGTTCTTC CSARAGTGWNEQFF
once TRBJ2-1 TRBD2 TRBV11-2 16 TGTGCCAGCAGCCCAACGTGGGCGGGAGGCTACAATGAGCAGTTCTTC CASSPTWAGGYNEQFF
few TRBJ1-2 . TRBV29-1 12 TGCAGCGTTGAAGTGGTTTCCTATGGCTACACCTTC CSVEVVSYGYTF
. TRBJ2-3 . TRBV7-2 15 TGTGCCAGCAGCCAGCCCGGATGGGGGGCAGATACGCAGTATTTT CASSQPGWGADTQYF
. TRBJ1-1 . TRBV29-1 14 TGCAGCGTTGACAGGGGCGCGAGTGGCACTGAAGCTTTCTTT CSVDRGASGTEAFF